This is a list of T cell receptor beta chains from one sample in a study of blood T cell repertoires in COVID-19. The assay was immunoSEQ multiplex PCR, and TCRdb's table has in-frame clones only and misses some. The table shows some 68,000 clones, with about 79% occurring only once. Sequenced input: peripheral blood. The receptor set was obtained from a man between 65 and 79 years old with acute or convalescent COVID-19. Each CDR3 is given with its conserved first and last residue. A D gene is named only where the DNA matches it firmly. Clone size is not always given. Where it is, it says once, few, many or a class for expanded clones.

J,D,size,V,CDR3,DNA
TRBJ2-3,TRBD2,once,TRBV7-3,CASSLRPSGTTDTQYF,TGTGCCAGCAGCTTGAGGCCTAGCGGGACGACAGATACGCAGTATTTT
TRBJ1-4,NA,NA,TRBV5-4,CASSLAGGKLFF,TGTGCCAGCAGCTTGGCCGGTGGAAAACTGTTTTTT
TRBJ2-5,NA,NA,TRBV6-5,CASGGNQETQYF,TGTGCCAGCGGGGGGAATCAAGAGACCCAGTACTTC
TRBJ1-3,NA,NA,TRBV6-6,CASDPGQSSGNTIYF,TGTGCCAGCGATCCCGGACAGAGCTCTGGAAACACCATATATTTT
TRBJ2-5,NA,NA,TRBV12-3/TRBV12-4,CASSLRGETQYF,TGTGCCAGCAGTTTAAGGGGAGAGACCCAGTACTTC
TRBJ2-1,TRBD2,NA,TRBV14,CASSPGLAGVGEQFF,TGTGCCAGCAGCCCCGGACTAGCGGGAGTCGGTGAGCAGTTCTTC
TRBJ1-4,TRBD1,NA,TRBV5-6,CASGPTGRNEKLFF,TGTGCCAGCGGACCGACAGGGCGAAATGAAAAACTGTTTTTT
TRBJ1-1,TRBD1,NA,TRBV3-1/TRBV3-2,CASGTGTGLTTEAFF,TGTGCCAGCGGAACCGGGACAGGGCTCACCACTGAAGCTTTCTTT
TRBJ2-7,NA,NA,TRBV5-4,CASSRSPTEQYF,TGTGCCAGCAGCCGGTCGCCTACCGAGCAGTACTTC
TRBJ2-2,TRBD1,NA,TRBV5-6,CASSLLDRVDTGELFF,TGTGCCAGCAGCCTACTTGACAGGGTGGACACCGGGGAGCTGTTTTTT
TRBJ1-4,NA,NA,TRBV5-1,CASSLGQVEEKLFF,TGCGCCAGCAGCCTGGGGCAGGTTGAGGAAAAACTGTTTTTT
TRBJ2-5,NA,NA,TRBV5-1,CASSAGGAPRGTQYF,TGCGCCAGCAGCGCCGGAGGAGCTCCAAGAGGGACCCAGTACTTC
TRBJ2-4,NA,NA,TRBV28,CASSLPAEGNIQYF,TGTGCCAGCAGTCTACCCGCAGAGGGAAACATTCAGTACTTC
TRBJ2-2,TRBD1,once,TRBV19,CASSMLAGGPGELFF,TGTGCCAGTAGCATGTTGGCAGGGGGCCCCGGGGAGCTGTTTTTT
TRBJ2-3,TRBD2,NA,TRBV7-3,CASSRTSGTDTQYF,TGTGCCAGCAGCCGGACTAGCGGGACAGATACGCAGTATTTT
TRBJ2-5,TRBD2,NA,TRBV7-3,CASSPGLAGQMETQYF,TGTGCCAGCAGCCCGGGACTAGCGGGACAAATGGAGACCCAGTACTTC
TRBJ1-3,NA,NA,TRBV10-3,CAINREAGNTIYF,TGTGCCATCAATAGGGAGGCTGGAAACACCATATATTTT
TRBJ2-7,TRBD1,NA,TRBV9,CASSAPRDRVRDSYEQYF,TGTGCCAGCAGCGCACCCCGGGACAGGGTCCGCGACTCCTACGAGCAGTACTTC
TRBJ2-5,NA,NA,TRBV5-1,CASSLGGGGETQYF,TGCGCCAGCAGCTTGGGGGGTGGAGGAGAGACCCAGTACTTC
TRBJ2-5,NA,NA,TRBV28,CASSFRGSETQYF,TGTGCCAGCAGTTTTCGTGGGAGTGAGACCCAGTACTTC
TRBJ2-3,TRBD2,NA,TRBV5-4,CASSPSLAEYTDTQYF,TGTGCCAGCAGCCCATCACTAGCGGAGTACACAGATACGCAGTATTTT
TRBJ2-2,TRBD2,NA,TRBV9,CASSVGGLATINTGELFF,TGTGCCAGCAGCGTAGGGGGACTAGCGACCATTAACACCGGGGAGCTGTTTTTT
TRBJ2-6,NA,NA,TRBV10-3,CAISPRGSGANVLTF,TGTGCCATCAGCCCACGCGGCTCTGGGGCCAACGTCCTGACTTTC
TRBJ2-3,TRBD2,NA,TRBV5-1,CASSLEERLADPTDTQYF,TGCGCCAGCAGCTTGGAGGAACGACTAGCGGACCCCACAGATACGCAGTATTTT
TRBJ1-1,TRBD1,few,TRBV28,CASLTGVPTEAFF,TGTGCCAGCCTTACAGGGGTTCCGACTGAAGCTTTCTTT
TRBJ1-1,NA,NA,TRBV24-1,CATRPGGANTEAFF,TGTGCCACCAGGCCAGGAGGGGCGAACACTGAAGCTTTCTTT
TRBJ1-1,NA,NA,TRBV2,CASRGTPGLMNTEAFF,TGTGCCAGCAGGGGAACCCCGGGACTCATGAACACTGAAGCTTTCTTT
TRBJ1-5,NA,NA,TRBV7-9,CASSLGSGWNQPQHF,TGTGCCAGCAGCTTAGGGTCGGGGTGGAATCAGCCCCAGCATTTT
TRBJ1-2,TRBD1,NA,TRBV19,CASSLGQGRLYGYTF,TGTGCCAGTAGTTTAGGACAGGGAAGGCTCTATGGCTACACCTTC
TRBJ1-1,NA,NA,TRBV5-1,CASSLLQEGTEAFF,TGCGCCAGCAGCTTGTTACAGGAGGGCACTGAAGCTTTCTTT
TRBJ1-1,NA,NA,TRBV19,CASSRPTGMNTEAFF,TGTGCCAGTAGTCGCCCCACAGGGATGAACACTGAAGCTTTCTTT
TRBJ2-3,TRBD2,NA,TRBV5-4,CASSRLAGFASTDTQYF,TGTGCCAGCTCCCGACTAGCGGGGTTTGCTAGCACAGATACGCAGTATTTT
TRBJ2-2,NA,NA,TRBV6-5,CASSIGVHGELFF,TGTGCCAGCAGTATAGGGGTGCACGGGGAGCTGTTTTTT
TRBJ1-2,NA,NA,TRBV10-3,CAIYGGNYGYTF,TGTGCCATCTACGGGGGGAACTATGGCTACACCTTC
TRBJ2-7,NA,NA,TRBV19,CASSRTNQGGSYEQYF,TGTGCCAGTAGCCGTACCAATCAGGGGGGCTCCTACGAGCAGTACTTC
TRBJ1-3,TRBD1,NA,TRBV28,CASGGHRGPFSGNTIYF,TGTGCCAGTGGTGGACACAGGGGCCCCTTCAGTGGAAACACCATATATTTT
TRBJ2-1,TRBD2,NA,TRBV7-9,CASSLGAGGPNEQFF,TGTGCCAGCAGCTTAGGGGCGGGAGGGCCAAATGAGCAGTTCTTC
TRBJ1-1,TRBD1,NA,TRBV7-2,CASSLEAGGPEAFF,TGTGCCAGCAGCTTAGAGGCAGGGGGCCCTGAAGCTTTCTTT
TRBJ2-2,NA,NA,TRBV6-6,CASSYMPGTGELFF,TGTGCCAGCAGTTACATGCCGGGAACCGGGGAGCTGTTTTTT
TRBJ2-5,TRBD2,NA,TRBV3-1/TRBV3-2,CASSQGNSGRQETQYF,TGTGCCAGCAGCCAAGGTAATAGCGGGAGGCAGGAGACCCAGTACTTC
TRBJ2-5,NA,NA,TRBV28,CASRPPGGQSETQYF,TGTGCCAGCAGACCCCCCGGGGGGCAGAGCGAGACCCAGTACTTC